This TCR beta chain emerged from a study of cytomegalovirus exposure and HLA in healthy donors. PCR used 60 Vbeta primers and 13 Jbeta primers. Assay: immunoSEQ multiplex PCR; the TCRdb copy retains only in-frame clones and omits some. The data contain some 160,000 clones, nearly 80% of them singletons. Turning to this clone: Its antigen is currently unknown.

Study outcomes and limitations: Some public TCRs appeared in many individuals, while most sequences were rare.

CDR1 and CDR2 from the germline V gene are GTSNPN and SVGIG (reference sequence). CDR3 length: 12 amino acids. Trimming pared 3 bases from V and 6 bases from J, leaving 11 bases between. Sequencing used PBMCs. This chain joins TRBV30 and TRBJ1-2; no clear D gene. The receptor was isolated from a woman younger than 45 in good health and CMV-seronegative. The CDR3 nucleotides are TGTGCCTGGAGGTGGCTACTAAATGGCTACACCTTC. Protein sequence: CAWRWLLNGYTF.